This paragraph covers one TCR beta chain sequence. The target of this receptor is not known. Base qualities are not provided; no much larger clone lies one nucleotide away. Amplification of TCR beta CDR3 regions was carried out from RNA transcripts. For the first round of RT-PCR on the TCR CDR3, the HTBI primer set was used together with the Qiagen OneStep RT-PCR kit. Libraries were constructed in a second round of multiplex PCR, after which size selection and purification were carried out. The libraries were sequenced on an Illumina HiSeq2000 using paired-end 100 bp reads. The paper's processing steps were these. Raw data were processed with SOAPnuke, discarding reads with adapters, uncalled bases, mean Phred below 15, or no exact constant-primer or identifier match. High-quality paired reads were merged using COPE v1.2.5, and each unique nucleotide sequence was defined as a clonotype. MiTCR v1.1 was used to align clonotypes to the IMGT TRBV, TRBD and TRBJ reference segments. Analysis was restricted to V-J combinations with a frequency above 0.0001, which covered about 99% of repertoires. A TCS score was defined as the ratio of F50 (clonal expansion) to E x V (chaos), with BLOSUM62-based TCRdist applied between CDR3 peptides within each V-J. Welch's t-statistics and random forest reduced several hundred V-J features to 13, which were used in a naive Bayes classifier (R e1071). Clones were called with MiXCR by TCRdb after fastp trimmed the public reads at Q25, and only in-frame beta chains were retained. Rows are combined by CDR3 protein, so each entry shows the most common genes and DNA. Clone size and V and J calls follow TCRdb, not the original study. Within this sample are 300,000 to 450,000 distinct CDR3 sequences, with about a sixth of them counted one time only. Of the sample, around 15% falls within the top ten clones.

The CDR3 numbers 12 residues from cysteine through phenylalanine. Only the CDR3 DNA is retained, 36 bases long and in frame from the first base. The germline V gene encodes CDR1 DFQATT and CDR2 SNEGSKA (reference sequence). Deletion took 4 bases off V and 6 bases off J, with a span of 12 bases between the germline ends. These data originate in a study of T cells in Graves' hyperthyroidism and ophthalmopathy (dated by TCRdb to about 2019). For the wider study: Peripheral blood samples were taken at the time of initial diagnosis, prior to any treatment. To identify distinguishing TCR V-J signatures, a discovery cohort of 100 or so patients was used, comprising 43 with Graves' ophthalmopathy and about 59 with stable Graves' hyperthyroidism. Prospective prediction of ophthalmopathy was tested in an independent validation cohort of 18 to 20 hyperthyroidism patients and approximately 17 patients who later progressed to ophthalmopathy. For training and testing, the roughly 93 patients in the discovery cohort were randomly divided in a 7:3 ratio. In several Graves' hyperthyroidism patients, the study also compared T-cell repertoires from thyroid tissue with T-cell repertoires from blood. After sampling, hyperthyroidism patients received methimazole starting at 30 mg daily, and ophthalmopathy patients received high-dose intravenous methylprednisolone. The paper describes TCR Vbeta CDR3 sequencing of roughly 130 peripheral blood samples, made up of 43 ophthalmopathy patients, around 78 hyperthyroidism patients and some 17 progressor patients.

What the work shows at the level of the full study, not this receptor alone: Most expanded thyroid clonotypes (frequency above 0.001) were also found in blood, which suggests that blood repertoires may mirror thyroid immune responses. No statistical method was used to set the sample size in advance, and investigators knew the group allocation. A 13 V-J signature model separated ophthalmopathy from stable hyperthyroidism, with just over 85% sensitivity and around 84% specificity in cross-validation and 80%/75% in testing. In validation, the model predicted progression to ophthalmopathy with over 60% sensitivity and approximately 74% specificity, a median of around six months before onset.

Moderately to severely active disease, a Clinical Activity Score of at least 3, a NOSPECS grade of at least 4, and a duration under 3 months were present in ophthalmopathy patients. The study excluded patients with uncontrolled infections, other autoimmune diseases, pregnancy or lactation. Diagnoses were established on the basis of clinical symptoms, serum thyroxine and TRAb, thyroid ultrasound, and orbital computed tomography. PBMCs were separated from roughly 10 ml of fresh peripheral blood using Ficoll-Paque density gradient centrifugation. Trizol reagent was used to extract total RNA, and RNA quality was then checked on an Agilent 2100 Bioanalyzer.

The origin of this receptor is a woman in her thirties or forties with Graves' ophthalmopathy. The chain couples TRBV20-1 to TRBJ1-1, with TRBD1 tentatively as D gene (6 bases match). The sequenced material came from blood. The nucleotides are TGCAGTGCTACTGACAGGCCCTCTGAAGCTTTCTTT. This sequence encodes CSATDRPSEAFF.